A selection of T cell receptor beta chains follows, all from one sample in a study of cytomegalovirus exposure and HLA in healthy donors. Produced via immunoSEQ multiplex PCR; TCRdb's table is partial and in-frame only. This sample has tens of thousands of clones; roughly four fifths occur once, and the top ten carry roughly 6.8%. The sequenced sample consisted of PBMCs. The receptor set was obtained from a human donor in good health. The CDR3 runs from the conserved cysteine through the conserved F or W. D genes are given only for firm matches. Rows may omit the clone size; those that give it use once, few, many or a size class.

NA	NA	TRBV2	TRBJ1-5	TGTGCCAGCAGGGGAGGACTTAGCAATCAGCCCCAGCATTTT	CASRGGLSNQPQHF
NA	NA	TRBV9	TRBJ1-3	TGTGCCAGCAGCGCTGGGAGTTTTTCTGGAAACACCATATATTTT	CASSAGSFSGNTIYF
TRBD1	NA	TRBV2	TRBJ1-4	TGTGCCAGCAGTGAGGCAGGGGGAAAACTGTTTTTT	CASSEAGGKLFF
TRBD1	NA	TRBV6-5	TRBJ1-2	TGTGCCAGCAGGGCCCGGGACAGGGATTCATATGGCTACACCTTC	CASRARDRDSYGYTF
NA	few	TRBV4-1	TRBJ1-1	TGCGCCAGCAGCCAAGATCATTGGAACACTGAAGCTTTCTTT	CASSQDHWNTEAFF
NA	NA	TRBV7-3	TRBJ2-5	TGTGCCAGCAGCTTAGGCCGGGGGGCGAGGGAGACCCAGTACTTC	CASSLGRGARETQYF
NA	NA	TRBV11-3	TRBJ1-1	TGTGCCAGCAGCTTCTCGAGAGTCGCTGAAGCTTTCTTT	CASSFSRVAEAFF
NA	NA	TRBV5-4	TRBJ2-1	TGTGCCAGCAGCTTGAAACGGGCCTACAATGAGCAGTTCTTC	CASSLKRAYNEQFF
NA	NA	TRBV11-3	TRBJ2-1	TGTGCCAGCAGCTTACGCGGGGCGGAGGAGCAGTTCTTC	CASSLRGAEEQFF
NA	NA	TRBV7-9	TRBJ1-6	TGTGCCAGCAGCTTCCCCCCGGGACAAGGGGTATATAATTCACCCCTCCACTTT	CASSFPPGQGVYNSPLHF
TRBD2	NA	TRBV4-2	TRBJ2-7	TGTGCCAGCAGCCAAGTTCCTAGCGGGGGGTCCTACGAGCAGTACTTC	CASSQVPSGGSYEQYF
NA	few	TRBV28	TRBJ1-5	TGTGCCAGCAGTCGGGACACCAATCAGCCCCAGCATTTT	CASSRDTNQPQHF
TRBD1	NA	TRBV7-3	TRBJ1-2	TGTGCCAGCAGCCTGACAACAGGGGACCCTCTCGGTGGCTACACCTTC	CASSLTTGDPLGGYTF
NA	NA	TRBV19	TRBJ2-2	TGTGCCAGTAGTACAAACAGGGCAGGCACCGGGGAGCTGTTTTTT	CASSTNRAGTGELFF
TRBD2	NA	TRBV5-1	TRBJ2-1	TGCGCCAGCAGCTCGGGACTAGCGTCAAGCAATGAGCAGTTCTTC	CASSSGLASSNEQFF
NA	NA	TRBV15	TRBJ1-3	TGTGCCACTCGGAGGGAAAGGTCTGGAAACACCATATATTTT	CATRRERSGNTIYF
NA	once	TRBV23-1	TRBJ2-1	TGCGCCAGCGGTTCGGGAAAGTGCAGCGCCCACTTCCCGTTCTTC	CASGSGKCSAHFPFF
TRBD2	NA	TRBV5-1	TRBJ2-2	TGCGCCAGCAGCTCGGGGGGGAAGGCCGGGGAGCTGTTTTTT	CASSSGGKAGELFF
NA	few	TRBV5-4	TRBJ1-3	TGTGCCAGCAGCTTGGAGGGCAGGGCGGCTGGAAACACCATATATTTT	CASSLEGRAAGNTIYF
TRBD1	NA	TRBV5-1	TRBJ1-6	TGCGCCAGCAGCTCACAGGGGGCTGGAGGCTCCTATAATTCACCCCTCCACTTT	CASSSQGAGGSYNSPLHF
TRBD1	NA	TRBV7-2	TRBJ2-5	TGTGCCAGCAGCCTGACAGGGGGACGAGAGACCCAGTACTTC	CASSLTGGRETQYF
NA	NA	TRBV30	TRBJ2-7	TGTGCCTGGAGTCCGACCGCGTTACGGGGTTACGAGCAGTACTTC	CAWSPTALRGYEQYF
TRBD1	NA	TRBV10-3	TRBJ1-6	TGTGCCATCGGGACAGTAGTTACAGCTAATTCACCCCTCCACTTT	CAIGTVVTANSPLHF
NA	NA	TRBV19	TRBJ2-7	TGTGCCAGTAGTTTTGTGCGTGGCGAGCAGTACTTC	CASSFVRGEQYF
NA	NA	TRBV6-5	TRBJ1-1	TGTGCCAGCAGTTACGGGGGGTTGAACACTGAAGCTTTCTTT	CASSYGGLNTEAFF
NA	NA	TRBV29-1	TRBJ1-1	TGCAGCGTCCATCCCGGGCAGGCGGGCGGGAGGGCTGAAGCTTTCTTT	CSVHPGQAGGRAEAFF
NA	NA	TRBV6-1	TRBJ2-7	TGTGCCAGCAGTGAAGGAGAACAGTCCCTCTCCTACGAGCAGTACTTC	CASSEGEQSLSYEQYF
NA	NA	TRBV7-8	TRBJ2-7	TGTGCCAGCAGCTCCTTTTACGAGCAGTACTTC	CASSSFYEQYF
TRBD1	NA	TRBV6-5	TRBJ1-2	TGTGCCAGCAGCCGACAGGGGGTCTATGGCTACACCTTC	CASSRQGVYGYTF
NA	NA	TRBV2	TRBJ1-3	TGTGCCAGCACTAGAACCCCAGGGAACGGAAACACCATATATTTT	CASTRTPGNGNTIYF
TRBD1	NA	TRBV7-2	TRBJ2-7	TGTGCCAGCAGCTCCCTGGGACGGGACAGGGCGTCCACATACGAGCAGTACTTC	CASSSLGRDRASTYEQYF
NA	NA	TRBV5-4	TRBJ1-2	TGTGCCAGCAGTTCGCAGGGTAGCGGCTATGGCTACACCTTC	CASSSQGSGYGYTF
NA	NA	TRBV20-1	TRBJ1-1	TGCAGTGCTAGAGACGGCAATAGCGCTTTCTTT	CSARDGNSAFF
TRBD1	NA	TRBV6-6	TRBJ1-6	TGTGCCAGCAGTCGACAGGGGATATCGACTTCACCCCTCCACTTT	CASSRQGISTSPLHF
NA	NA	TRBV5-1	TRBJ2-7	TGCGCCAGCAGCTGGTCAGGGGGGACTTACGAGCAGTACTTC	CASSWSGGTYEQYF
NA	NA	TRBV7-2	TRBJ2-3	TGTGCCAGCAGCTTATCCGCGGCGGGACTTAGCACAGATACGCAGTATTTT	CASSLSAAGLSTDTQYF
TRBD1	few	TRBV18	TRBJ1-6	TGTGCCAGCTCACCTAGACAGGGAGGTATCGATTCACCCCTCCACTTT	CASSPRQGGIDSPLHF
TRBD2	NA	TRBV5-1	TRBJ2-7	TGCGCCAGCAGCTTGGCCGGGGGGAGCGGGGTAGCCTACGAGCAGTACTTC	CASSLAGGSGVAYEQYF
NA	NA	TRBV30	TRBJ2-5	TGTGCCTGGAGTGCCGTCGAGACCCAGTACTTC	CAWSAVETQYF
TRBD2	NA	TRBV5-5	TRBJ2-3	TGTGCCATAGGCCCGGGGGGGGGCACAGATACGCAGTATTTT	CAIGPGGGTDTQYF
TRBD2	NA	TRBV5-1	TRBJ2-5	TGCGCCAGCCGTACCCAAGCGGGGGGGCCCGTTGGGACCCAGTACTTC	CASRTQAGGPVGTQYF
TRBD1	NA	TRBV4-1	TRBJ1-4	TGCGCCAGCAGCTCCAGACCGGACAGGGATAGGGAAAAACTGTTTTTT	CASSSRPDRDREKLFF
NA	once	TRBV13	TRBJ2-2	TGTGCCAGCAGTCCACAGGGATACGGGGAGCTGTTTTTT	CASSPQGYGELFF
TRBD1	NA	TRBV5-1	TRBJ1-4	TGCGCCAGCAGCTTACAACAGGGGTCTAATGAAAAACTGTTTTTT	CASSLQQGSNEKLFF
NA	NA	TRBV2	TRBJ1-5	TGTGCCAGCAGTCGGGACACTAGCAATCAGCCCCAGCATTTT	CASSRDTSNQPQHF
NA	NA	TRBV11-3	TRBJ1-1	TGTGCCAGCAGCTTAAGGCAGGGAATGAACACTGAAGCTTTCTTT	CASSLRQGMNTEAFF
TRBD2	NA	TRBV7-2	TRBJ2-3	TGTGCCAGCAGCTCGACTAGCGGGCCCCCAGGGGATACGCAGTATTTT	CASSSTSGPPGDTQYF
NA	once	TRBV7-9	TRBJ1-2	TGTGCCAGCAGCCTAGACAGCTATGGCTACCCCTTC	CASSLDSYGYPF